This T cell receptor beta chain was found in a study of blood T cell repertoires in COVID-19. TCRdb's copy holds only in-frame clones and misses some; the assay was immunoSEQ multiplex PCR. The profile shows around 93,000 clones, approximately 90% of them singletons. The CDR3 is made up of 17 amino acids. The germline V gene has CDR1 MDHEN and CDR2 SYDVKM. About this clone: One end of the junction fails to match germline, which may point to a read error.

The sample comprised peripheral blood. This TCR derives from a human donor in a cohort sampled during active COVID-19. V usage is TRBV28 and J usage is TRBJ2-5; 10 nucleotides match TRBD1. In DNA, the CDR3 is TGTGCCAGCAGTCTATGGGGTGGGACAGGGGATAAAGAGACCCAGTACTTC. The encoded protein is CASSLWGGTGDKETQYF.